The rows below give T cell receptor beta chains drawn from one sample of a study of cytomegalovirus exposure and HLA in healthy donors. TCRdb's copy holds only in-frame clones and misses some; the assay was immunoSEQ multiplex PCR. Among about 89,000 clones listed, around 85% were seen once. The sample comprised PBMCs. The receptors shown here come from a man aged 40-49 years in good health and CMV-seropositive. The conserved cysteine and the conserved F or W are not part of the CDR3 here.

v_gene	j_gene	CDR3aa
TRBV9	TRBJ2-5	ASSATGGSETQY
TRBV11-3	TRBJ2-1	ASSLGLAGGYNEQF
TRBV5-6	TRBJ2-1	ASSLDRYNEQF
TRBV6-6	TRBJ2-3	ASSSTDTQY
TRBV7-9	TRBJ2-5	ASSLAGGEWETQY
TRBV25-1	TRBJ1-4	ASSDDRGWEKLF
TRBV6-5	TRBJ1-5	ASAKAGAMEPQH
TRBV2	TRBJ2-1	ASIPSGYNEQF
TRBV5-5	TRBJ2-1	ASSLGVASGLFNEQF
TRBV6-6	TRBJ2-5	ASSSKARQETQY
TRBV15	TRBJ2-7	ATSRAYEERASYEQY
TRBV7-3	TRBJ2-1	ASSLSGVTYNEQF
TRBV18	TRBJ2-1	ASSPPRSGAYNEQF
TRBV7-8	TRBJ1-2	ASSWTGEDGYT
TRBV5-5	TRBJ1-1	ASSGGGARNTEAF
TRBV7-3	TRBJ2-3	ASSFTLSGGTDTQY
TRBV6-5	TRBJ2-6	ASSYRGLRGANVLT
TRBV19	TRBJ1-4	ASSPRRRDRPEKLF
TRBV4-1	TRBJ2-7	ASSQDAGLEQY
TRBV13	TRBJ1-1	ASSLDRNTEAF
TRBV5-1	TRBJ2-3	ASSLGRSPGLTDTQY
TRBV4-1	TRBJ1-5	ASSQVQTRNQPQH
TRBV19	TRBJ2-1	ASSISQQLAGYNEQF
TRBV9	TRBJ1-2	ASSDGQANGYT
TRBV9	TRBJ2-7	ASSPSPTDEQY
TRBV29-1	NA	SARDRTSYEQY
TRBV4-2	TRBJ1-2	ASSQDDTGTGSNYGYT
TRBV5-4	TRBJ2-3	ASSPTSATDTQY
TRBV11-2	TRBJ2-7	ASSRYEQY
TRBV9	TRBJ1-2	ASSVGGAQGYYGYT
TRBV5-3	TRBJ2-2	ARSVRTGGENTGELF
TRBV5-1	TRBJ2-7	ASSPNTGLDEQY
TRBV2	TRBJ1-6	ASSPEGQINSPLH
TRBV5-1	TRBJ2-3	ASTAGGRAGTDTQY
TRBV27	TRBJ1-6	ASRPGLQSSYNSPLH
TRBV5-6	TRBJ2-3	ASSLAGPGVSGLGDTQY
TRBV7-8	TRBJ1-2	ASSVGVTGYNYGYT
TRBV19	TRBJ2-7	ASSTRLAGVGEQY
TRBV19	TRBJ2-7	ASSIFAGGTYEQY
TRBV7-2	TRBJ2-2	ASSLGLAENTGELF
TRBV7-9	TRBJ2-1	ASSLAGLAGGPYNEQF
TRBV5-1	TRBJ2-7	ASGPGTGKNGSY
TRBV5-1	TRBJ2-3	ASSLVQRGGTDTQY
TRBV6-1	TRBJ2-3	ASIAVSGAADTQY
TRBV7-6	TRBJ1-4	ASSLRGANEKLF
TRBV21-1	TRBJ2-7	ASSKPPLAVCYEQY
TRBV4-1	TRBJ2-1	ASSQEGRTTYNEQF
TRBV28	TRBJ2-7	ASLAGGVYEQY
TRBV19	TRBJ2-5	ASSNHGAGRETQY
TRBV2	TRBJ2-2	ASGGTANTGELF
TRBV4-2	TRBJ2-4	ASSREGDKNIQY
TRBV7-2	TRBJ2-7	ASSPLTSSGYEQY
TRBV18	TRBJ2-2	ASSPRAQGPTGELF
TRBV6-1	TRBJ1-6	ASILRDSGGSPLH
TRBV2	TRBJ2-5	ASYEGGETQY
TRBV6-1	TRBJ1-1	ASRRWGAEAF
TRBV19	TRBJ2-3	ASTDRVRADTQY
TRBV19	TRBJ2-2	AGSSGSPTGELF
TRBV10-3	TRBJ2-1	AISVWGQDDNEQF